Shown below are 17 T cell receptor beta chains from a single sample sequenced in a study of T cells in Graves' hyperthyroidism and ophthalmopathy. It was RNA transcripts that yielded the amplified TCR beta CDR3 regions. The HTBI primer set served for first-round RT-PCR of the TCR CDR3. TCRdb re-called the multiplex PCR reads with MiXCR, one entry per CDR3 protein. Of more than 300,000 distinct CDR3 sequences listed, approximately 17% were seen once; the top ten hold 40%. The material sequenced was blood. Every receptor here comes from a man aged 18 to 29 with Graves' ophthalmopathy.

About this clonotype: The junction does not match germline at one end; this may be a read error. The chain employs TRBV5-5 and TRBJ2-7, with a weak D call TRBD1 (6 bases). The CDR3 loop spans 15 amino acids. CDR1 and CDR2 (germline): SGHKS, YYEKEE (reference sequence). The CDR3: CASRLVSDSDYEQYF. CDR3 bases: TGTGCCAGCAGATTGGTGTCGGACAGTGACTACGAGCAGTACTTC.

This clonotype was counted ten times or more. The chain employs TRBV5-1 and TRBJ2-7; D may correspond to TRBD1 or TRBD2 (6 bases each). Germline CDR1 reads SGHRS; CDR2 reads YFSETQ. The CDR3 runs 15 residues. Deletions cut 4 bases from V and 2 bases from J, with 16 bases between. This CDR3 is CASSPGAGVAYEQYF. In DNA form, the CDR3 reads TGCGCCAGCAGCCCGGGAGCAGGGGTAGCCTACGAGCAGTACTTC.

This clonotype was counted at least ten times. The V call is TRBV7-3, the J call TRBJ2-3; the match to TRBD2 covers 7 bases. Germline CDR1 and CDR2: SGHTA and FQGTGA. The CDR3 contains 15 residues. V lost 0 bases to trimming and J lost 2 bases; unmatched junction nucleotides: 2. The CDR3 nucleotides are TGTGCCAGCAGCTTAACGGGGGACTACACAGATACGCAGTATTTT. Translating it yields CASSLTGDYTDTQYF.

This clonotype was observed at least ten times. CDR3 in DNA: TGCAGTGCCTCAATTTTTCGACAGGGCTCCTACGAGCAGTACTTC. Translating gives CSASIFRQGSYEQYF. V is TRBV20-1 and J is TRBJ2-7; 7 bases are a match to TRBD1. The CDR3 covers 15 residues. Losses at the gene ends were 6 bases for V and 0 bases for J; bases not matched to a gene: 11. CDR1 DFQATT and CDR2 SNEGSKA come from the germline V gene (reference sequence).

This clonotype was observed many times. The chain carries TRBV9 and TRBJ1-6, with D unclear. The CDR3 covers 13 residues. V lost 4 bases, J lost 4 bases, and 6 bases lay in between. The V gene's germline CDR1 is SGDLS and CDR2 YYNGEE. CDR3 nucleotide sequence: TGTGCCAGCAGCCCCGGATATAATTCACCCCTCCACTTT. Translating it yields CASSPGYNSPLHF.

A remark on this clonotype: A much larger clonotype is one base distant, so this may be a read error. This CDR3 fails to terminate in the conserved phenylalanine or tryptophan, so it likely reflects a read error. The chain uses TRBV6-1 and TRBJ2-7; D is uncertain. In germline, CDR1 is MNHNS, CDR2 SASEGT. The CDR3 has 13 amino acids. Trimming took 2 bases from V and 3 from J, leaving 8 bases between them. CDR3 residues: CASSELPDYEQYS. The CDR3 DNA follows: TGTGCCAGCAGTGAATTGCCAGACTACGAGCAGTACTCC.

There are a few counts of this clonotype. The rearrangement joins TRBV6-1 to TRBJ1-2; 7 bases fit TRBD1. Germline V gene data show CDR1 as MNHNS and CDR2 as SASEGT. The CDR3 covers 13 residues. For the CDR3, the DNA is TGTGTCACCTCACCGGGACAGCCCTATGGCTACACCTTC. Amino acid sequence: CVTSPGQPYGYTF.

The sample holds a few counts of this clonotype. The chain recombines TRBV6-1 with TRBJ2-7; 8 bases map to TRBD1. J gave up 6 bases and V 6 bases, and 13 bases lay outside the gene matches. This CDR3 is 15 amino acids long. The germline gives CDR1 MNHNS, CDR2 SASEGT. DNA for the CDR3: TGTGCCAGCAGGCCGTTGAGGGCAGGGGGCATCGAGCAGTACTTC. Protein sequence: CASRPLRAGGIEQYF.

This clonotype was seen ten or more times. V gene TRBV7-2 combines with J gene TRBJ2-5, with TRBD2 as a possible D gene (6 bases). Germline V gives CDR1 SGHTA, CDR2 FQGNSA. CDR3 size: 14 residues. V dropped 8 bases and J dropped 0 bases, with 13 bases sitting between them. DNA of the CDR3: TGTGCCAGCTCCGGGGGAGGCCACCAAGAGACCCAGTACTTC. It translates to CASSGGGHQETQYF.

This clonotype was seen a few times. V gene TRBV19 combines with J gene TRBJ1-5; 11 nucleotides agree with TRBD1. CDR3 length: 15 residues. The V gene's germline CDR1 is LNHDA and CDR2 SQIVND (reference sequence). The V gene end was trimmed by 5 bases and the J gene end by 5 bases; junction bases not matched to a gene: 5. Here the CDR3 reads CASSPGQGAYQPQHF. CDR3 DNA: TGTGCCAGTAGTCCCGGACAGGGGGCGTATCAGCCCCAGCATTTT. Together with reference TRBV19 and TRBJ1-5, the CDR3 gives the full variable domain: DGGITQSPKYLFRKEGQNVTLSCEQNLNHDAMYWYRQDPGQGLRLIYYSQIVNDFQKGDIAEGYSVSREKKESFPLTVTSAQKNPTAFYLCASSPGQGAYQPQHFGDGTRLSIL.

In this sample, this clonotype turned up many times. The chain joins TRBV20-1 to TRBJ2-3, with a possible D match to TRBD2 (6 bases). This CDR3 contains 13 residues. The V and J ends lost 6 bases and 6 bases respectively, with 16 bases between them. CDR1 is DFQATT, CDR2 SNEGSKA, per germline (reference sequence). The CDR3 protein is CSAPRERVDTQYF. The CDR3 nucleotides are TGCAGTGCCCCTCGGGAGCGGGTGGATACGCAGTATTTT.

The chain joins TRBV12-3 or TRBV12-4 to TRBJ2-2; D perhaps matches TRBD1 (5 bases). The CDR3 extends over 13 amino acids. The V gene lost 5 bases and the J gene lost 7 bases, with 11 bases spanning the gap. Here the CDR3 DNA reads TGTGCCAGCAGTCCACAGGCCCACGGGGAGCTGTTTTTT. Residues: CASSPQAHGELFF.

The chain employs TRBV3-1 and TRBJ2-2, with D tentatively TRBD2 (6 bases). The germline gives CDR1 LGHDT, CDR2 YNNKEL (reference sequence). The CDR3 extends over 16 amino acids. Between the trimmed V and J ends, which lost 4 bases and 0 bases, there was a span of 12 bases. The CDR3 coding sequence is TGTGCCAGCAGCCGAGGGAGGACCTCGAACACCGGGGAGCTGTTTTTT. Translated: CASSRGRTSNTGELFF.

This clonotype has at least ten counts. The J gene is TRBJ2-1, the V gene TRBV20-1; TRBD1 or TRBD2 may be the D gene (5 bases each). The CDR3 extends over 15 amino acids. V lost 5 bases and J 8 bases, leaving 22 bases between the germline ends. Germline V gene lookup returns CDR1 DFQATT and CDR2 SNEGSKA (reference sequence). CDR3 residues: CSASVGALGEYEQFF. Written as DNA, the CDR3 is TGCAGTGCTTCGGTTGGGGCCCTAGGGGAGTATGAGCAGTTCTTC.

This clonotype was recorded at least ten times. The genes are TRBV3-1 and TRBJ1-2; possibly TRBD1 for D (5 bases). This CDR3 has 15 amino acids. V was pared by 0 bases and J by 5 bases, with 13 bases between. CDR1 and CDR2 (germline): LGHDT, YNNKEL (reference sequence). CDR3 in amino acids: CASSQELQGGYGYTF. CDR3 DNA: TGTGCCAGCAGCCAAGAGCTCCAGGGAGGGTATGGCTACACCTTC.

This clonotype was counted a few times. The chain employs TRBV5-6 and TRBJ1-3; D not resolved. Germline assignment: CDR1 SGHDT and CDR2 YYEEEE. There are 14 residues in the CDR3. Trimming cost V 1 base and J 4 bases, with 9 bases left between them. CDR3 nucleotides: TGTGCCAGCAGCTTGCAGGCCGCAGGAAACACCATATATTTT. Amino acids: CASSLQAAGNTIYF.

The V gene is TRBV6-1, the J gene TRBJ2-7; D not certain. CDR3 size: 14 residues. The germline CDR1 and CDR2 sequences are MNHNS and SASEGT. The V end lost 6 bases, the J end lost 0 bases, and 12 bases lay between the germline ends. This CDR3 is CASSDPIRSYEQYF. In DNA, the CDR3 is TGTGCCAGCAGCGATCCAATCCGCTCCTACGAGCAGTACTTC.